The rows below give T cell receptor beta chains drawn from one sample of a study of blood T cells in healthy people across ages. One entry per CDR3 protein, called by TCRdb with MiXCR from the 5' RACE reads. The sample has about 720,000 distinct CDR3 sequences; about 20% are singletons. The sample was blood. All receptors derive from a man aged 65 to 85 in good health. Both conserved end residues are part of each CDR3. Each record gives: CDR3 protein, CDR3 DNA, CDR3 length, V gene, J gene, clone size, D gene. D genes are given only for firm matches. Some rows mark clone size as missing; the rest say once, few, many or name a class of expanded clone.

CASRHRDYSYNEQFF,TGTGCCAGCAGACACCGGGACTACTCCTACAATGAGCAGTTCTTC,15,TRBV12-3/TRBV12-4,TRBJ2-1,NA,TRBD2
CASSLAHPRGAVAGELFF,TGTGCCAGCAGCTTAGCTCACCCGCGGGGGGCTGTAGCCGGGGAGCTGTTTTTT,18,TRBV7-8,TRBJ2-2,many,TRBD2
CASSVAIGPPGVAFF,TGTGCCAGCAGCGTAGCCATCGGGCCACCCGGAGTAGCTTTCTTT,15,TRBV9,TRBJ1-1,few,NA
CASSWVSSGGYTF,TGTGCCAGCAGTTGGGTATCCTCTGGCGGCTACACCTTC,13,TRBV27,TRBJ1-2,NA,NA
CASSLDSPGSTDTQYF,TGTGCCAGCAGCTTAGATTCCCCCGGGAGCACAGATACGCAGTATTTT,16,TRBV7-2,TRBJ2-3,NA,NA
CASSFYQPQHF,TGTGCCAGCAGTTTTTATCAGCCCCAGCATTTT,11,TRBV27,TRBJ1-5,NA,NA
CSAPLQGTETQYF,TGCAGTGCGCCCCTACAGGGAACGGAGACCCAGTACTTC,13,TRBV20-1,TRBJ2-5,NA,NA
CAWIRGGYGYTF,TGTGCCTGGATAAGAGGGGGCTATGGCTACACCTTC,12,TRBV30,TRBJ1-2,once,NA
CASSLGRALETQYF,TGTGCCAGCAGCTTAGGTCGAGCCCTGGAGACCCAGTACTTC,14,TRBV7-8,TRBJ2-5,NA,NA
CASSLLGFVARTEAFF,TGCGCCAGCAGCCTGTTGGGTTTCGTTGCGAGAACTGAAGCTTTCTTT,16,TRBV5-1,TRBJ1-1,NA,NA
CASSGEYSNQPQHF,TGTGCCAGCAGTGGCGAGTATAGCAATCAGCCCCAGCATTTT,14,TRBV25-1,TRBJ1-5,few,NA
CASRMGTGELFF,TGTGCCAGCAGGATGGGGACCGGGGAGCTGTTTTTT,12,TRBV6-6,TRBJ2-2,few,NA
CASSPRGGVDNEQFF,TGTGCCAGCAGCCCTAGGGGAGGGGTCGACAATGAGCAGTTCTTC,15,TRBV11-3,TRBJ2-1,NA,TRBD2
CASSGPLVTGELFF,TGTGCCAGCAGTGGCCCTTTGGTCACCGGGGAGCTGTTTTTT,14,TRBV12-3/TRBV12-4,TRBJ2-2,NA,NA
CASSQVSGARDGYTF,TGTGCCAGCAGCCAAGTCTCAGGGGCCAGGGATGGCTACACCTTC,15,TRBV14,TRBJ1-2,NA,NA
CASSNRQGTEAFF,TGTGCCAGCAGCAATCGACAGGGGACTGAAGCTTTCTTT,13,TRBV6-6,TRBJ1-1,few,TRBD1
CASSGRQGRIEDTQYF,TGCGCCAGCAGCGGACGACAGGGACGAATCGAAGATACGCAGTATTTT,16,TRBV5-1,TRBJ2-3,NA,TRBD1
CAISDRGNQETQYF,TGTGCCATCAGTGACAGGGGCAACCAAGAGACCCAGTACTTC,14,TRBV10-3,TRBJ2-5,NA,NA
CASSYGAGTGNTEAFF,TGTGCCAGCAGTTACGGGGCCGGGACAGGGAACACTGAAGCTTTCTTT,16,TRBV6-5,TRBJ1-1,NA,TRBD1
CASSLEGVYGEQFF,TGCGCCAGCAGCTTGGAGGGAGTATACGGTGAGCAGTTCTTC,14,TRBV5-1,TRBJ2-1,few,NA
CSARGQGGTIQYF,TGCAGTGCCAGGGGACAGGGAGGGACCATTCAGTACTTC,13,TRBV20-1,TRBJ2-4,many,TRBD1
CASRDPGSTEAFF,TGTGCCAGCAGAGACCCAGGGAGCACTGAAGCTTTCTTT,13,TRBV6-5,TRBJ1-1,few,NA
CASSLFDSTDTQYF,TGTGCCAGCAGCTTATTTGACTCCACAGATACGCAGTATTTT,14,TRBV7-9,TRBJ2-3,few,NA
CASSIGTPGYTF,TGTGCCAGTAGTATAGGGACACCAGGCTACACCTTC,12,TRBV19,TRBJ1-2,NA,NA
CASSSNPYRGSRELFF,TGTGCCAGCAGCTCCAATCCCTACAGAGGGAGCCGGGAGCTGTTTTTT,16,TRBV7-9,TRBJ2-2,few,NA
CASSLSVAAGGVQNIQYF,TGCGCCAGCAGCTTGAGTGTTGCGGCAGGGGGCGTGCAAAACATTCAGTACTTC,18,TRBV5-1,TRBJ2-4,NA,TRBD1
CASSYSGYYGYTF,TGTGCCAGCAGTTACTCCGGTTACTATGGCTACACCTTC,13,TRBV6-5,TRBJ1-2,NA,NA
CASSLAGRINTGELFF,TGTGCCAGCAGCTTAGCGGGTCGGATCAACACCGGGGAGCTGTTTTTT,16,TRBV7-2,TRBJ2-2,few,NA
CASSHTDRATEAFF,TGTGCCAGCAGTCACACGGACAGGGCTACTGAAGCTTTCTTT,14,TRBV12-3/TRBV12-4,TRBJ1-1,NA,TRBD1
CASSPRTQNIAKNIQYF,TGTGCCAGCAGTCCCCGGACCCAGAATATAGCCAAAAACATTCAGTACTTC,17,TRBV14,TRBJ2-4,few,NA
CASSLSRLGGETQYF,TGTGCCAGCAGTTTATCCCGACTCGGGGGGGAGACCCAGTACTTC,15,TRBV27,TRBJ2-5,few,TRBD2
CSAGSGTSFKEDTQYF,TGCAGTGCTGGCTCCGGGACTAGCTTCAAGGAAGATACGCAGTATTTT,16,TRBV20-1,TRBJ2-3,many,TRBD2
CSAGTSGGDDTQYF,TGCAGTGCTGGGACTAGCGGGGGAGATGATACGCAGTATTTT,14,TRBV20-1,TRBJ2-3,NA,TRBD2
CASSQIGVVFQETQYF,TGCGCCAGCAGCCAAATTGGGGTTGTCTTCCAAGAGACCCAGTACTTC,16,TRBV4-1,TRBJ2-5,many,NA
CASSKIVRDSGHTDTQYF,TGTGCCAGCAGTAAGATTGTACGGGATAGCGGGCACACAGATACGCAGTATTTT,18,TRBV6-1,TRBJ2-3,few,TRBD2
CASSSGQGRGKTQYF,TGTGCCAGCAGCTCGGGACAAGGGCGCGGGAAGACCCAGTACTTC,15,TRBV7-7,TRBJ2-5,NA,NA
CSARVGGGETQYF,TGCAGTGCTAGAGTTGGAGGAGGGGAGACCCAGTACTTC,13,TRBV20-1,TRBJ2-5,few,NA
CSARGSGGAHTQYF,TGCAGTGCTCGGGGGAGCGGGGGGGCCCATACGCAGTATTTT,14,TRBV20-1,TRBJ2-3,few,TRBD2
CASSSGGAFSYNEQFF,TGTGCCAGCAGTTCAGGGGGCGCGTTCTCCTACAATGAGCAGTTCTTC,16,TRBV6-5,TRBJ2-1,NA,TRBD1
CSVDGGLGIQETQYF,TGCAGCGTTGACGGGGGTCTAGGGATACAAGAGACCCAGTACTTC,15,TRBV29-1,TRBJ2-5,once,NA
CASSLSSGAYGYTF,TGCGCCAGCAGCTTGAGTTCGGGGGCGTACGGCTACACCTTC,14,TRBV5-1,TRBJ1-2,NA,NA
CSASLRPDGYTF,TGCAGTGCTAGTTTAAGACCGGACGGCTACACCTTC,12,TRBV20-1,TRBJ1-2,NA,NA
CASSLGQFRADTQYF,TGCGCCAGCAGCTTGGGACAATTCCGGGCAGATACGCAGTATTTT,15,TRBV5-1,TRBJ2-3,few,NA
CASSEQGILYGYTF,TGCGCCAGCAGTGAACAGGGGATCCTCTATGGCTACACCTTC,14,TRBV10-1,TRBJ1-2,NA,TRBD1
CASSLIGGLLGDTQYF,TGTGCCAGCAGCCTGATAGGGGGGCTTCTTGGGGATACGCAGTATTTT,16,TRBV7-8,TRBJ2-3,NA,NA
CSVGLDRGIETQYF,TGCAGCGTGGGCCTGGACAGGGGAATAGAGACCCAGTACTTC,14,TRBV29-1,TRBJ2-5,few,TRBD1
CSASKVAGRNEQFF,TGCAGTGCTAGTAAGGTAGCGGGGAGAAATGAGCAGTTCTTC,14,TRBV20-1,TRBJ2-1,few,TRBD2
CSAGGGHTDTQYF,TGCAGTGCTGGGGGGGGTCACACAGATACGCAGTATTTT,13,TRBV20-1,TRBJ2-3,few,TRBD2
CSASIQGILNEQFF,TGCAGTGCTAGTATCCAGGGTATCCTTAATGAGCAGTTCTTC,14,TRBV20-1,TRBJ2-1,few,NA
CASSLQGPLFETQYF,TGTGCCAGCAGTCTCCAGGGGCCCTTGTTCGAGACCCAGTACTTC,15,TRBV12-3/TRBV12-4,TRBJ2-5,NA,NA
CSVEVADSNQPQHF,TGCAGCGTTGAGGTAGCCGATAGCAATCAGCCCCAGCATTTT,14,TRBV29-1,TRBJ1-5,few,NA
CASSFGTHSYNEQFF,TGTGCCAGCAGCTTTGGGACACACTCCTACAATGAGCAGTTCTTC,15,TRBV7-9,TRBJ2-1,NA,NA
CASGEGKSSYNEQFF,TGTGCCAGCGGTGAAGGGAAGAGCTCCTACAATGAGCAGTTCTTC,15,TRBV2,TRBJ2-1,NA,NA
CASSKVAGLGTDTQYF,TGTGCCAGCAGCAAAGTGGCAGGGCTAGGGACAGATACGCAGTATTTT,16,TRBV21-1,TRBJ2-3,few,NA
CSAIPGQNTEAFF,TGCAGTGCAATACCGGGACAGAACACTGAAGCTTTCTTT,13,TRBV20-1,TRBJ1-1,NA,NA